Given below is one T cell receptor (beta chain) in context. V dropped 5 bases and J dropped 2; count of bases not matched to a gene: 15. The CDR3 covers 19 residues. CDR1 is MNHNY and CDR2 is SVGAGI in the germline V gene (reference sequence). This sample was taken from a study of Ad26.COV2.S vaccination and SARS-CoV-2 variants. TCRdb's copy holds only in-frame clones and misses some; the assay was immunoSEQ multiplex PCR. Of some 400,000 clones listed, about 91% are singletons. The treatment was: roughly 18 received Ad26.COV2.S at low or high dose, single or two shots; about five received placebo; per-sample allocation not given. Collection of samples fell on day 63 after the first vaccine or placebo injection.

Here the sequenced sample was peripheral blood, taken in a trial of Ad26.COV2.S vaccine versus placebo. The TCR comes from a person between 18 and 59 years old who received the Ad26.COV2.S COVID-19 vaccine or a placebo. The chain recombines TRBV6-6 with TRBJ2-7; 13 bases agree with TRBD2. DNA of the CDR3: TGTGCCAGCAGTCCTTGGGCAGCCAAGGGACTAGCGGGAACCTACGAGCAGTACTTC. Its protein product is CASSPWAAKGLAGTYEQYF.